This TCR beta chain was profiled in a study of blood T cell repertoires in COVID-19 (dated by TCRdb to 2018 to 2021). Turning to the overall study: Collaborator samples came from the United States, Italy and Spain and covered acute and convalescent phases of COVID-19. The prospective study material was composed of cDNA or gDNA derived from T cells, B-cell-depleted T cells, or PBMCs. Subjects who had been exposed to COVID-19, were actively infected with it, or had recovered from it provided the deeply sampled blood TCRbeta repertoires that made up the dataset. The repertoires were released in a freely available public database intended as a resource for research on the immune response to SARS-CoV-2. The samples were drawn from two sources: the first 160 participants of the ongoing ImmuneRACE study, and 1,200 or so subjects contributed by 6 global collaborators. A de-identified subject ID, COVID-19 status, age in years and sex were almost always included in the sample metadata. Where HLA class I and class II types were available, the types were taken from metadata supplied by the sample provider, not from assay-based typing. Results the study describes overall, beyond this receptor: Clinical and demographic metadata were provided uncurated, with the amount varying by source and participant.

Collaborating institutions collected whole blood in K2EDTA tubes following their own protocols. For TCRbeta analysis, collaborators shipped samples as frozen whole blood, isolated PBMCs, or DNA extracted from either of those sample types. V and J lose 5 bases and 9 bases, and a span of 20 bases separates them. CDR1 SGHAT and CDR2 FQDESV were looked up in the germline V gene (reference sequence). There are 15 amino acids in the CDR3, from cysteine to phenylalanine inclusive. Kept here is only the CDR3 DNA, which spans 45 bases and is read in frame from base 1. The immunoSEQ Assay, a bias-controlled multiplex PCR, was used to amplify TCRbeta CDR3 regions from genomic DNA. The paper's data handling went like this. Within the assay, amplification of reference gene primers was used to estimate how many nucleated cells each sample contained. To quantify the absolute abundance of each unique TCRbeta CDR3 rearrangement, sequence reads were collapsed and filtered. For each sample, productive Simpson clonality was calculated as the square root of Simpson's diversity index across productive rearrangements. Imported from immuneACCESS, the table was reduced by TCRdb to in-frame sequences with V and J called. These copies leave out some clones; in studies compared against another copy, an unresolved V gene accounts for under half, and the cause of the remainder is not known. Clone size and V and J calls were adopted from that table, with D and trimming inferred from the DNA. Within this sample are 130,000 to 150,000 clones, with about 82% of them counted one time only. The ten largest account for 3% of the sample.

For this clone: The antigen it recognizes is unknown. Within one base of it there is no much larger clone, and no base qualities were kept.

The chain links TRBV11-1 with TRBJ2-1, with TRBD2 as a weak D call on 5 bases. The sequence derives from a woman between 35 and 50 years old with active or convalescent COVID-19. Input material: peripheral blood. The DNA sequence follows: TGTGCCAGCAGCCCCCCCGGGGATTTGTCGGGTGAGCAGTTCTTC. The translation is CASSPPGDLSGEQFF.